The clone carrying this T cell receptor (beta chain) came up many times. Its antigen is unknown. The CDR3 length is 14 residues. V lost 0 bases to trimming and J lost 2 bases, with 7 bases between them. The germline gives CDR1 MNHNS, CDR2 SASEGT. The data belong to a study of T cells after yellow fever vaccination. Study conclusions and caveats: Some clonotypes were seen in both the CD4 and the CD8 compartments. These made up a small share and likely arose from convergent recombination.

TCR cDNA, made by 5'RACE template switching, carried an added universal primer site and UMIs. MiXCR was run by TCRdb on the 5' RACE reads, yielding one entry per CDR3 protein. The table lists over 150,000 distinct CDR3 sequences, 6.2% of them singletons, with roughly 3% in the top ten. Specimen: CD4+ T cells sorted from PBMCs, collected on the day of the first yellow fever vaccination. This sequence joins TRBV6-1 and TRBJ1-2; no clear D gene. This clonotype was obtained from a man younger than 30 who received the YFV17D yellow fever vaccine. The CDR3 is CASSEAKGNYGYTF. CDR3 DNA sequence: TGTGCCAGCAGTGAAGCAAAGGGAAACTATGGCTACACCTTC.